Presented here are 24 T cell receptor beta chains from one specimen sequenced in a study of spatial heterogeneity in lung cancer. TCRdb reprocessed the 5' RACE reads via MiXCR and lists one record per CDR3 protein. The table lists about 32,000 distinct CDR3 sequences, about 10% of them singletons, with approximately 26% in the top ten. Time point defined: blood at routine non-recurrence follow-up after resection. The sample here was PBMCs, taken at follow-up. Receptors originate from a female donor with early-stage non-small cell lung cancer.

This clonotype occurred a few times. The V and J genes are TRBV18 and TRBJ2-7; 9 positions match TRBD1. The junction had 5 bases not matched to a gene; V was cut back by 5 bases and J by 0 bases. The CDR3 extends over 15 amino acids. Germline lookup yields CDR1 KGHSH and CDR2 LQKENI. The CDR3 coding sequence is TGTGCCAGCTCATCCCGGGACAGGGCCTCCTACGAGCAGTACTTC. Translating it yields CASSSRDRASYEQYF.

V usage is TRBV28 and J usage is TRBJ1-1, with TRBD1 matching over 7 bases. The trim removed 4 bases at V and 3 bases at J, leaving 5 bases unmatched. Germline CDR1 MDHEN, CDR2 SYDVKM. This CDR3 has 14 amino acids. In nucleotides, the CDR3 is TGTGCCAGCAGTTCTGCAGGGGGGCACACTGAAGCTTTCTTT. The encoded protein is CASSSAGGHTEAFF.

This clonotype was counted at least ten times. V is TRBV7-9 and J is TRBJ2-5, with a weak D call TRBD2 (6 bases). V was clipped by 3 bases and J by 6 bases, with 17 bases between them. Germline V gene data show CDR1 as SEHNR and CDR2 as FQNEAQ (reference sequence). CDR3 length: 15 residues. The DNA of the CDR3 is TGTGCCAGCAGCTTGTTCGGGGGTGGATTGAAGACCCAGTACTTC. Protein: CASSLFGGGLKTQYF.

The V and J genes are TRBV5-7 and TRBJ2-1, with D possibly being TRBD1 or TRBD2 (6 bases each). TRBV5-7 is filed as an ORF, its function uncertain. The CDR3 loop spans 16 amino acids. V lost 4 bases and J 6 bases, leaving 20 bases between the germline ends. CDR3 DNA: TGTGCCAGCAGCCCGTCGACAGGCCTGGGGGGCAATGAGCAGTTCTTC. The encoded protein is CASSPSTGLGGNEQFF.

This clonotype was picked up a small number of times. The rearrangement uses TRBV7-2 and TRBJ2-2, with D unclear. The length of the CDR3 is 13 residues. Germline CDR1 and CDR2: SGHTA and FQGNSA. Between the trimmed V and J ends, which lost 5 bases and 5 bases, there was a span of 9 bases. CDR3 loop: CASSLTRTGELFF. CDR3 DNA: TGTGCCAGCAGCCTGACCAGGACCGGGGAGCTGTTTTTT.

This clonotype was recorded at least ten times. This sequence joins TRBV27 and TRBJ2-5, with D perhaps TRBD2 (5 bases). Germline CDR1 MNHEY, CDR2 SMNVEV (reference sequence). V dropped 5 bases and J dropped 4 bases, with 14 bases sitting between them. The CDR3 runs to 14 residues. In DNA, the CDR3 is TGTGCCAGCAGTCTAGTAGAGGGAAGAGAGACCCAGTACTTC. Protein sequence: CASSLVEGRETQYF.

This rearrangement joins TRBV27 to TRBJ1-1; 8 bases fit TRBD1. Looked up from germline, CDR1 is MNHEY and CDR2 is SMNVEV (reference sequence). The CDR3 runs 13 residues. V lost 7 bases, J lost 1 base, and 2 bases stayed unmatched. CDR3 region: CASTGQGNTEAFF. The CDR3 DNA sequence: TGTGCCAGCACTGGACAGGGGAACACTGAAGCTTTCTTT.

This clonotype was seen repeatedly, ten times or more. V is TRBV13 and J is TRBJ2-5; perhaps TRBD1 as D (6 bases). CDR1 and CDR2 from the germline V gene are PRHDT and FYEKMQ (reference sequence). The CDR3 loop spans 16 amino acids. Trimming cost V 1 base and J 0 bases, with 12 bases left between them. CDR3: CASSLVGGLYQETQYF. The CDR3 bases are TGTGCCAGCAGCTTAGTTGGGGGCCTGTACCAAGAGACCCAGTACTTC.

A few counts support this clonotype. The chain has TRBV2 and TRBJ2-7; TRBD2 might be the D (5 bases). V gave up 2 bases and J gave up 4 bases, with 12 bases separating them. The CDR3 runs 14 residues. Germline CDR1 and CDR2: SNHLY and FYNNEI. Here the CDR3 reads CASSESWRSYEQYF. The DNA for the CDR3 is TGTGCCAGCAGTGAAAGTTGGAGGAGTTACGAGCAGTACTTC.

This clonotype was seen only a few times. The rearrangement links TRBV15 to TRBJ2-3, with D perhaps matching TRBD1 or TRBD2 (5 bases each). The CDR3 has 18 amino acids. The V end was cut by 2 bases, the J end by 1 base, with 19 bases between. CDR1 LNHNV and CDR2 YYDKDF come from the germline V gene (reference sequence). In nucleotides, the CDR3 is TGTGCCACCAGCAGAACCTGGGGGAGCTCACGACGCACAGATACGCAGTATTTT. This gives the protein CATSRTWGSSRRTDTQYF.

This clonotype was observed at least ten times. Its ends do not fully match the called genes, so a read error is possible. CDR3 sequence reads: CASSPNYRTSGGPNAGELFF. For the CDR3, the DNA is TGTGCTAGCAGCCCGAACTACCGGACTAGCGGGGGGCCAAACGCCGGGGAGCTGTTTTTT. This rearrangement joins TRBV7-7 to TRBJ2-2, with 14 bases aligning to TRBD2. The CDR3 length is 20 residues. The germline CDR1 and CDR2 sequences are SSHAT and FNYEAQ (reference sequence).

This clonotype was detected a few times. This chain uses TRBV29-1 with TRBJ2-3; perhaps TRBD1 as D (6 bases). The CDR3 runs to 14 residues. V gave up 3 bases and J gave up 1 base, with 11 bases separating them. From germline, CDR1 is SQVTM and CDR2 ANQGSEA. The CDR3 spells CSVDRGRGTDTQYF. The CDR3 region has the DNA TGCAGCGTTGACAGGGGACGGGGCACAGATACGCAGTATTTT.

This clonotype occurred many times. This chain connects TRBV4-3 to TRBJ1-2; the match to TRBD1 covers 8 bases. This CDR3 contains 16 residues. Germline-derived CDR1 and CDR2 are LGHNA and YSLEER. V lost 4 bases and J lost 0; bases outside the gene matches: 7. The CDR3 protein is CASSPVPGGANYGYTF. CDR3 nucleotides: TGCGCCAGCAGCCCCGTCCCAGGGGGCGCTAACTATGGCTACACCTTC.

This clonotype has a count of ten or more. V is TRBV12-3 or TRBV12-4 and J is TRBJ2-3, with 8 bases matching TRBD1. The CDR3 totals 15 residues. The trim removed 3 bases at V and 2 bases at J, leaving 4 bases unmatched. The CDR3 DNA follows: TGTGCCAGCAGTTTCAGGCAGGGGGCCACAGATACGCAGTATTTT. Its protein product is CASSFRQGATDTQYF.

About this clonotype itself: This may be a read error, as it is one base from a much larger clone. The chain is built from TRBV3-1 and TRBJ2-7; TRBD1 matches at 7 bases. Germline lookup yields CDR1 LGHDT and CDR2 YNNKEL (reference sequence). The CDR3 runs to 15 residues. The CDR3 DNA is TGTGCCAACAGCCAAGAACAGGGGTGGGCCTACGAGCAGTACTTC. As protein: CANSQEQGWAYEQYF.

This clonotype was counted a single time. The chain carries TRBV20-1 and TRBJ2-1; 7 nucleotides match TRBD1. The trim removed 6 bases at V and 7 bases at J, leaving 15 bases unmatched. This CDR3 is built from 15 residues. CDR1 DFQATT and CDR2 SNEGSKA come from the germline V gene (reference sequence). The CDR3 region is CSAAGDDRDQNEQFF. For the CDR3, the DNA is TGCAGTGCCGCGGGTGACGACAGGGATCAGAATGAGCAGTTCTTC.

The CDR3: CASSPRRARSYGYTF. DNA for the CDR3: TGTGCCAGCAGCCCCAGGAGGGCGCGGAGCTATGGCTACACCTTC. This sequence joins TRBV5-4 and TRBJ1-2; D is undetermined. The CDR3 has 15 residues. Germline loops: CDR1 SGHNT, CDR2 YYREEE (reference sequence). V was shortened by 4 bases and J by 4 bases, with 17 bases between the two germline ends.

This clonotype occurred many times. The CDR3 here is CASSGGAGANVLTF. The CDR3 region has the DNA TGCGCCAGCAGCGGAGGGGCTGGGGCCAACGTCCTGACTTTC. The V and J genes are TRBV5-1 and TRBJ2-6, with D perhaps matching TRBD2 (6 bases). Trimming stripped 4 bases from V and 2 bases from J, with 7 bases between. The CDR3 has 14 residues. Germline V CDR1 and CDR2: SGHRS, YFSETQ. The entire variable domain, with the rest obtained from reference TRBV5-1 and TRBJ2-6, is as follows: KAGVTQTPRYLIKTRGQQVTLSCSPISGHRSVSWYQQTPGQGLQFLFEYFSETQRNKGNFPGRFSGRQFSNSRSEMNVSTLELGDSALYLCASSGGAGANVLTFGAGSRLTVL.

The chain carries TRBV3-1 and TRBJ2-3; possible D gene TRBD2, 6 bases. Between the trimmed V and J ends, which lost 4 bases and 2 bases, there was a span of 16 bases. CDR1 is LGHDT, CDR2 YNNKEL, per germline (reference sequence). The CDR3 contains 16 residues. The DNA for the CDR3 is TGTGCCAGCAGCCCGGGCCTCTGGGGGGACACAGATACGCAGTATTTT. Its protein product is CASSPGLWGDTDTQYF.

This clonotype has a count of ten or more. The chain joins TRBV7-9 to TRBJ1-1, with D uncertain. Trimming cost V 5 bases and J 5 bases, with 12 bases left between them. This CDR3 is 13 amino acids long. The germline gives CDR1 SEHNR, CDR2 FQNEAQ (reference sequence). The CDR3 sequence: CASSPELGTEAFF. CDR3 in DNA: TGTGCCAGCAGCCCGGAGCTCGGAACTGAAGCTTTCTTT.

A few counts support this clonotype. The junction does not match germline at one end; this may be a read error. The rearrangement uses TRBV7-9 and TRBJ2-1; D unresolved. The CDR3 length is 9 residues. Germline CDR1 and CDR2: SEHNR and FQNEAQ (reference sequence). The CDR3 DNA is TGTGCCAGCAGCTTCTCTTTTGGGTTC. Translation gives CASSFSFGF. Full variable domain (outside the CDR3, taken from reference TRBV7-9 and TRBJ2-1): DTGVSQNPRHKITKRGQNVTFRCDPISEHNRLYWYRQTLGQGPEFLTYFQNEAQLEKSRLLSDRFSAERPKGSFSTLEIQRTEQGDSAMYLCASSFSFGFGPGTRLTVL.

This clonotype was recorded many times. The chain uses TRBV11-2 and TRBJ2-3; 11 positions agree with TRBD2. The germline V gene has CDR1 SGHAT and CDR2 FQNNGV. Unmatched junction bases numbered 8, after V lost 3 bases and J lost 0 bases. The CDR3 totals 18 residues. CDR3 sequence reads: CASSLGKTSGASTDTQYF. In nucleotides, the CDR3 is TGTGCCAGCAGCTTGGGCAAGACTAGCGGGGCTAGCACAGATACGCAGTATTTT. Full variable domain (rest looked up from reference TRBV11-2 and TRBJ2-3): EAGVAQSPRYKIIEKRQSVAFWCNPISGHATLYWYQQILGQGPKLLIQFQNNGVVDDSQLPKDRFSAERLKGVDSTLKIQPAKLEDSAVYLCASSLGKTSGASTDTQYFGPGTRLTVL.

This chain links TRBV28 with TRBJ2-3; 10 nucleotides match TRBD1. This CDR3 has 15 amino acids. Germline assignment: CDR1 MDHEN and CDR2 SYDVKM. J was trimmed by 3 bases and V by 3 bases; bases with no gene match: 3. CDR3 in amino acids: CASSFGTGETDTQYF. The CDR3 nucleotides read TGTGCCAGCAGTTTCGGGACAGGGGAGACAGATACGCAGTATTTT.

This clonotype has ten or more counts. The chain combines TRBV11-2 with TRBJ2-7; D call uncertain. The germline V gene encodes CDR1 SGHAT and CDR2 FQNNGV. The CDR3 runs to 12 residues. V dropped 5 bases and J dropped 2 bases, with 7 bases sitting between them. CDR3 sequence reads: CASSTHPYEQYF. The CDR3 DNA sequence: TGTGCCAGCAGCACACACCCCTACGAGCAGTACTTC.